This is a list of T cell receptor beta chains from one sample in a study of OX40 agonist ivuxolimab in advanced cancers. The method was immunoSEQ multiplex PCR; TCRdb's version includes in-frame clones alone and lacks a portion of them. Of roughly 67,000 clones listed, approximately 80% are singletons. Material: CD4+ or CD8+ T cells sorted from blood, obtained in a trial of the OX40 agonist ivuxolimab. These receptors were obtained from an adult with an advanced solid tumor such as melanoma, head and neck, liver or kidney cancer. The CDR3 runs from the conserved cysteine through the conserved F or W. D genes are given only for firm matches. A clone size is listed for some rows: how often the clone was seen (once, few, many), or a class if it is expanded.

CSVVRGGAYNEQFF | TGCAGCGTTGTCCGTGGGGGAGCTTACAATGAGCAGTTCTTC | - | TRBJ2-1 | - | TRBV29-1
CASSAEQGYGGYTF | TGTGCCAGCAGTGCCGAACAGGGGTATGGTGGCTACACCTTC | - | TRBJ1-2 | TRBD1 | TRBV2
CASSLDPGRGHSPLHF | TGTGCCAGCAGCTTAGATCCCGGACGGGGGCATTCACCCCTCCACTTT | few | TRBJ1-6 | - | TRBV11-1
CASSFQTGISYEQYF | TGTGCCAGCAGTTTTCAGACAGGGATATCCTACGAGCAGTACTTC | once | TRBJ2-7 | TRBD1 | TRBV28
CASSLGQGGLAGANVLTF | TGTGCCAGCAGCCTGGGACAGGGAGGACTAGCCGGGGCCAACGTCCTGACTTTC | - | TRBJ2-6 | - | TRBV7-3
CASRFTGAPVF | TGTGCCAGCAGGTTCACAGGGGCTCCGGTCTTT | - | TRBJ1-1 | TRBD1 | TRBV5-5
CASSPRRGNTIYF | TGTGCCAGCAGCCCGAGGCGTGGAAACACCATATATTTT | - | TRBJ1-3 | - | TRBV7-9
CASGDLLSAQPYNEQFF | TGCGCCAGCGGGGACCTTCTCTCAGCGCAGCCCTACAATGAGCAGTTCTTC | - | TRBJ2-1 | - | TRBV4-1
CASSQALAEHNEQFF | TGTGCCAGCAGCCAAGCACTAGCGGAACACAATGAGCAGTTCTTC | - | TRBJ2-1 | TRBD2 | TRBV4-2
CASSEEATGPFYGYTF | TGTGCCAGCAGTGAAGAAGCGACAGGGCCCTTCTATGGCTACACCTTC | once | TRBJ1-2 | TRBD1 | TRBV6-1
CASSLAGATGELFF | TGTGCCAGCAGCCTAGCGGGGGCCACCGGGGAGCTGTTTTTT | - | TRBJ2-2 | TRBD2 | TRBV5-4
CASSALNTGGDTQYF | TGTGCCAGCAGTGCTTTGAACACAGGGGGGGATACGCAGTATTTT | - | TRBJ2-3 | TRBD1 | TRBV27
CASSPTETVREKLFF | TGCGCCAGCAGCCCCACCGAGACTGTTAGAGAAAAACTGTTTTTT | - | TRBJ1-4 | - | TRBV5-1
CASSLAGGPYEQYF | TGTGCCAGCAGCTTAGCGGGAGGGCCCTACGAGCAGTACTTC | - | TRBJ2-7 | TRBD2 | TRBV7-3
CASSPQGVAKNIQYF | TGTGCCAGCAGCCCCCAGGGGGTAGCCAAAAACATTCAGTACTTC | - | TRBJ2-4 | TRBD1 | TRBV11-2
CASSQDPLLEQYF | TGCGCCAGCAGCCAAGACCCCCTCCTCGAGCAGTACTTC | - | TRBJ2-7 | - | TRBV4-3